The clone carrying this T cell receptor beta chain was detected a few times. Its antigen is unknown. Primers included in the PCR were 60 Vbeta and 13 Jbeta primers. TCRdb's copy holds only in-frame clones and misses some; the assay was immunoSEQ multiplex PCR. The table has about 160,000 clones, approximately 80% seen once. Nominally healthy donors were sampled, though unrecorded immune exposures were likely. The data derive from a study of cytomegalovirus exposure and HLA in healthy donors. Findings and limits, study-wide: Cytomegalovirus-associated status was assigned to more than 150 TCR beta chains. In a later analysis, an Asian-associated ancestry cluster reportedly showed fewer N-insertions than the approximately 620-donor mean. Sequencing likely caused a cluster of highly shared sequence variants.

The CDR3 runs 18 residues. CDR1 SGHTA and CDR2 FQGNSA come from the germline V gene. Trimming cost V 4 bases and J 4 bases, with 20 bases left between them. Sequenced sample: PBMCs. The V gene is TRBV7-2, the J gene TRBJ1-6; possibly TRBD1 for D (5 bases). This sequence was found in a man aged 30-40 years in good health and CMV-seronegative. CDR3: CASSSTDHDRFYNSPLHF. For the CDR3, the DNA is TGTGCCAGCAGCTCGACCGACCATGACAGATTTTATAATTCACCCCTCCACTTT.